The clone carrying this TCR beta chain has ten or more counts. Antigen unknown. The germline V gene encodes CDR1 MNHNS and CDR2 SASEGT. V was clipped by 5 bases and J by 2 bases, with 13 bases between them. The CDR3 is made up of 14 amino acids. The record originates from a study of T cells in Graves' hyperthyroidism and ophthalmopathy. With a duration under 2 months, the hyperthyroidism was newly diagnosed in patients aged 18 to 65. Orbital computed tomography, thyroid ultrasound, serum thyroxine and TRAb, and clinical symptoms together informed the diagnoses. Cells are PBMCs isolated from approximately 9.2 ml of fresh blood. TCR beta CDR3 regions were amplified from RNA. The TCR CDR3 was amplified in a first-round RT-PCR using the HTBI primer set. TCRdb fed the multiplex PCR reads into MiXCR, producing one record per CDR3 protein. The sample holds approximately 430,000 distinct CDR3 sequences, about 15% seen once.

Study conclusions and caveats: Blood samples included most of the expanded thyroid clonotypes exceeding 0.001.

The sample was blood. The chain uses TRBV6-1 and TRBJ2-7; perhaps TRBD1 as D (5 bases). The clonotype originates from a woman aged 18 to 35 with Graves' hyperthyroidism. CDR3 in DNA: TGTGCCAGCAGTTCTGTTGGCAGGGCCTACGAGCAGTACTTC. Protein product: CASSSVGRAYEQYF.